The present T cell receptor (beta chain) was sequenced within a study of T cell changes during pregnancy in multiple sclerosis. Repertoires were generated with immunoSEQ multiplex PCR, while TCRdb's copy carries only in-frame clones and drops some. The sample shows 35,000 to 40,000 clones, roughly 90% of them seen only once. J was trimmed by 5 bases and V by 6 bases; bases with no gene match: 10. The germline V gene encodes CDR1 LNHDA and CDR2 SQIVND (reference sequence). The CDR3 contains 16 residues. The receptor's source is a female donor with multiple sclerosis, enrolled in a pregnancy study. Sequenced here: CD4+ T cells from peripheral blood mononuclear cells, sampled in the second trimester of pregnancy. The chain links TRBV19 to TRBJ1-2; 12 bases map to TRBD1. For the CDR3, the DNA is TGTGCCAGTAGCCGGGACAGGGGGCCGGGGGAGTATGGCTACACCTTC. As protein: CASSRDRGPGEYGYTF.